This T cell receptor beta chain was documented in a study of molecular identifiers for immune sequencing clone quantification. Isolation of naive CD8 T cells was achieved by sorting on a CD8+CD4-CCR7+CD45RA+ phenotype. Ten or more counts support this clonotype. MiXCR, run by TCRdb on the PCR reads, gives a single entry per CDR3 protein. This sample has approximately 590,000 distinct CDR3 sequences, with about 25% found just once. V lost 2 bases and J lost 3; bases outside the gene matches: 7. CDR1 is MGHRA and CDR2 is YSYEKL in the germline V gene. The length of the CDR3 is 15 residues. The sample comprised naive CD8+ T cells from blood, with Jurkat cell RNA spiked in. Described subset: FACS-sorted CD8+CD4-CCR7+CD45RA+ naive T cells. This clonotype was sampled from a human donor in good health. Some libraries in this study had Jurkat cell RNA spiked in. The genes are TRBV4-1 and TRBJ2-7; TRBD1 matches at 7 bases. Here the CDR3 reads CASSQTTGTGYEQYF. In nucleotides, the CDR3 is TGCGCCAGCAGCCAAACGACAGGGACGGGCTACGAGCAGTACTTC.